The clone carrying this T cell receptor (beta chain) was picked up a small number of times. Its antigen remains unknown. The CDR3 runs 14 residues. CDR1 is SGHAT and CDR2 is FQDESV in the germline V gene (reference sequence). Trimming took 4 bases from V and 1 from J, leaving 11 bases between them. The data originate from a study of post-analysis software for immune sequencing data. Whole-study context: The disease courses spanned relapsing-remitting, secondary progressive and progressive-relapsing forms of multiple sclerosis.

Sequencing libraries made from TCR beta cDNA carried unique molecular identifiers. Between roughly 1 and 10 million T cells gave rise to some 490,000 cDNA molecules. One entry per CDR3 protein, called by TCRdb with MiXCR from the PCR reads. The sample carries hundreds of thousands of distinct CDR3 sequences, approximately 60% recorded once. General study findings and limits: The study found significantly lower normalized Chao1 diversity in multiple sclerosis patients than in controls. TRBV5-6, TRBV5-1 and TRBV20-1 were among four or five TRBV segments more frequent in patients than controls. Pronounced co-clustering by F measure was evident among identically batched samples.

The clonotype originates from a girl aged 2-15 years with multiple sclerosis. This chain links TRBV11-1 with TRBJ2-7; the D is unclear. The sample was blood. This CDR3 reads CASSSSLSSYEQYF. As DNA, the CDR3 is TGTGCCAGCAGCTCCTCCCTATCATCCTACGAGCAGTACTTC.